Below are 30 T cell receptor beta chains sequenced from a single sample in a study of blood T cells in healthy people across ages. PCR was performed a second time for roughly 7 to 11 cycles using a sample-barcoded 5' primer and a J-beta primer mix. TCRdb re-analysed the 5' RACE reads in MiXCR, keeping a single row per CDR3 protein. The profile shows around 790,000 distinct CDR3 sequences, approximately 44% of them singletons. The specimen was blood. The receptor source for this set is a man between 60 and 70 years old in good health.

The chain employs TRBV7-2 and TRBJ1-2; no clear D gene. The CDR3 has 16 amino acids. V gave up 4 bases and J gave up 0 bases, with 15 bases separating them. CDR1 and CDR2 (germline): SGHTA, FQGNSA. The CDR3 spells CASSSWKAAANYGYTF. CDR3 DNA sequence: TGTGCCAGCAGCTCTTGGAAGGCAGCAGCTAACTATGGCTACACCTTC.

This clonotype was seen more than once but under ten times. For the CDR3, the DNA is TGCAGTGCTAGATCTCGAAATGAGCAGTTCTTC. It encodes CSARSRNEQFF. This chain connects TRBV20-1 to TRBJ2-1, with unresolved D. Germline CDR1 and CDR2: DFQATT and SNEGSKA (reference sequence). Between the trimmed V and J ends, which lost 2 bases and 7 bases, there was a span of 6 bases. This CDR3 is 11 amino acids long.

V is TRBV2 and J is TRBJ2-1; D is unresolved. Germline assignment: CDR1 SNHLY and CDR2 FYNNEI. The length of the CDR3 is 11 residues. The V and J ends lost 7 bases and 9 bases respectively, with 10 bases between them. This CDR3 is CASTPPSEQFF. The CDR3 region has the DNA TGTGCCAGCACCCCACCCAGTGAGCAGTTCTTC.

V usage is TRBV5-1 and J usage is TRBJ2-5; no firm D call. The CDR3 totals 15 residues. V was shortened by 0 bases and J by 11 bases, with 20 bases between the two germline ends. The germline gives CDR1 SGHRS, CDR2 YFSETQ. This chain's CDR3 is CASSLVGIAYNEQYF. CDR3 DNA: TGCGCCAGCAGCTTGGTTGGGATCGCCTACAATGAGCAGTACTTC.

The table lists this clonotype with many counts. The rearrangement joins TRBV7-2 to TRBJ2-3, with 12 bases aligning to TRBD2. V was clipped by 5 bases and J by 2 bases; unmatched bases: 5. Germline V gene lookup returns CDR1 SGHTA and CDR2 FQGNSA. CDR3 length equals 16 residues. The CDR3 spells CASSKTSGGYTDTQYF. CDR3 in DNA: TGTGCCAGCAGCAAAACTAGCGGGGGGTACACAGATACGCAGTATTTT.

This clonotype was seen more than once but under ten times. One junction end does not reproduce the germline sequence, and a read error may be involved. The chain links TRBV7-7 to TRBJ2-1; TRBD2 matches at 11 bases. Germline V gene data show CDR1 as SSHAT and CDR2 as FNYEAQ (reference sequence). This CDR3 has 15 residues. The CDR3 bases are TGTGCTAGCAGTCCACTAGCGGGGGATTACAATGAGCAGTTCTTC. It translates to CASSPLAGDYNEQFF.

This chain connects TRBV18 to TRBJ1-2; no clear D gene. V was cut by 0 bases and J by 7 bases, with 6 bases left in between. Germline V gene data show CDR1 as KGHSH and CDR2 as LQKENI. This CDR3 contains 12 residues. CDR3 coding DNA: TGTGCCAGCTCACCACCCACCTCTGGCTACACCTTC. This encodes CASSPPTSGYTF.

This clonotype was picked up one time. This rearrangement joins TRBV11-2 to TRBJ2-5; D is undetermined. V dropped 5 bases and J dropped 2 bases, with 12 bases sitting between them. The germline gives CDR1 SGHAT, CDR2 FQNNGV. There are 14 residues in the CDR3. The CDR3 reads CASSPKETQETQYF. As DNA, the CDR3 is TGTGCCAGCAGCCCCAAGGAGACTCAAGAGACCCAGTACTTC. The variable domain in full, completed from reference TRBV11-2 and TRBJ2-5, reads EAGVAQSPRYKIIEKRQSVAFWCNPISGHATLYWYQQILGQGPKLLIQFQNNGVVDDSQLPKDRFSAERLKGVDSTLKIQPAKLEDSAVYLCASSPKETQETQYFGPGTRLLVL.

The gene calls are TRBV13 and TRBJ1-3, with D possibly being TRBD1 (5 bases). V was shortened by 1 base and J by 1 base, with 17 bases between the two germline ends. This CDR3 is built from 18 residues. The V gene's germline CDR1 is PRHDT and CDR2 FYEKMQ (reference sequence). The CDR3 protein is CASSLARYAGQSGNTIYF. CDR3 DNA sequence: TGTGCCAGCAGCTTAGCACGTTATGCAGGGCAGTCTGGAAACACCATATATTTT.

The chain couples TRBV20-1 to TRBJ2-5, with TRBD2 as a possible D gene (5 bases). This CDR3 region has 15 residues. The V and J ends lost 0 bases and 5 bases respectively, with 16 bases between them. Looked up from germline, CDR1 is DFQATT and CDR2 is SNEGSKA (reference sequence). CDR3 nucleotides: TGCAGTGCTAGAGACCGGATCACTAGTGTGGAGACCCAGTACTTC. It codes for CSARDRITSVETQYF.

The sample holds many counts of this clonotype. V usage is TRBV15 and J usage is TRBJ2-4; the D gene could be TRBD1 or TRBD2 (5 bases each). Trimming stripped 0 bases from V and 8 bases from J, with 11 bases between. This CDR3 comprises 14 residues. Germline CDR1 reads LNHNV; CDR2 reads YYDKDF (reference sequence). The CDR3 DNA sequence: TGTGCCACCAGCAGAGATTATCAGGGAGACATTCAGTACTTC. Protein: CATSRDYQGDIQYF.

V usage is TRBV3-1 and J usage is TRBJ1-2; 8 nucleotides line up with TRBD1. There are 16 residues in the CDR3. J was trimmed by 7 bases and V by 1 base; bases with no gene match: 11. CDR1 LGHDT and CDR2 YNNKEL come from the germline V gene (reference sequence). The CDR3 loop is CASSQGAGQVLAGYTF. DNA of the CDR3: TGTGCCAGCAGCCAAGGCGCGGGACAGGTCCTGGCTGGCTACACCTTC.

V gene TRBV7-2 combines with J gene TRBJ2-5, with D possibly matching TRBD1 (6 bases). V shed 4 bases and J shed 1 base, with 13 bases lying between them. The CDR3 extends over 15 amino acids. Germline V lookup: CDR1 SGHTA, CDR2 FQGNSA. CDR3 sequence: CASSSRQGPQETQYF. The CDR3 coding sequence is TGTGCCAGCAGCTCCAGGCAGGGGCCCCAAGAGACCCAGTACTTC. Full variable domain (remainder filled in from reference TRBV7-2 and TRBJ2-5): GAGVSQSPSNKVTEKGKDVELRCDPISGHTALYWYRQSLGQGLEFLIYFQGNSAPDKSGLPSDRFSAERTGGSVSTLTIQRTQQEDSAVYLCASSSRQGPQETQYFGPGTRLLVL.

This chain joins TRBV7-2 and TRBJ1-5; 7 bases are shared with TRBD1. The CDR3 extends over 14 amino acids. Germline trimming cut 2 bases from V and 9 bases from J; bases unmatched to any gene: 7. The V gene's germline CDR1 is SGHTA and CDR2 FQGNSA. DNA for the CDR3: TGTGCCAGCAGCTTATGGGACAGAGACCGGCCCCAGCATTTT. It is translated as CASSLWDRDRPQHF.

CDR3 nucleotides: TGCAGTGCTAGAAGCGGGGGTGGCACAGATACGCAGTATTTT. This sequence encodes CSARSGGGTDTQYF. The chain uses TRBV20-1 and TRBJ2-3, with TRBD2 identical over 8 bases. The CDR3 is made up of 14 amino acids. J gave up 1 base and V 2 bases, and 2 bases lay outside the gene matches. Looked up from germline, CDR1 is DFQATT and CDR2 is SNEGSKA (reference sequence).

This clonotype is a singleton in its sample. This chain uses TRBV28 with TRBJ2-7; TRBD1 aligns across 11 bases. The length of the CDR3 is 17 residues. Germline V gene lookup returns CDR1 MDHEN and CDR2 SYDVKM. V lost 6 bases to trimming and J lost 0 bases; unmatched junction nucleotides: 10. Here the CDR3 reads CASSPSAGQGASYEQYF. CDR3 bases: TGTGCCAGCAGCCCAAGTGCCGGACAGGGGGCCTCCTACGAGCAGTACTTC.

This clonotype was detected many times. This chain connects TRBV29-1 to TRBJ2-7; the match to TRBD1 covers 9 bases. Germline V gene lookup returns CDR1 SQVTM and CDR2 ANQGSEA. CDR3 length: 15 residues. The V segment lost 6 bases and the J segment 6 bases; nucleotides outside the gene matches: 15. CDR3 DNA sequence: TGCAGCGTCACCGGGACAGGGAGCGGTCGGGTCGAGCAGTACTTC. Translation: CSVTGTGSGRVEQYF.

CDR3 amino acids: CASRGQSSNTEAFF. The CDR3 region has the DNA TGTGCCAGCAGGGGACAGTCCTCGAACACTGAAGCTTTCTTT. V and J are TRBV6-5 and TRBJ1-1, with 7 positions matching TRBD1. In germline, CDR1 is MNHEY, CDR2 SVGAGI. The CDR3 extends over 14 amino acids. Unmatched junction bases numbered 5, after V lost 6 bases and J lost 1 base.

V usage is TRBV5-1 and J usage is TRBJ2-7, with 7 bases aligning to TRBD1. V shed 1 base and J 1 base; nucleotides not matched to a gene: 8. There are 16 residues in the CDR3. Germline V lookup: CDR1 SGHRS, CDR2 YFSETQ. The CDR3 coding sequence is TGCGCCAGCAGCTTGAGGTCGGGACAGCTTTCCTACGAGCAGTACTTC. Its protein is CASSLRSGQLSYEQYF. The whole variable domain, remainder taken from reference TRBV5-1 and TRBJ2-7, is KAGVTQTPRYLIKTRGQQVTLSCSPISGHRSVSWYQQTPGQGLQFLFEYFSETQRNKGNFPGRFSGRQFSNSRSEMNVSTLELGDSALYLCASSLRSGQLSYEQYFGPGTRLTVT.

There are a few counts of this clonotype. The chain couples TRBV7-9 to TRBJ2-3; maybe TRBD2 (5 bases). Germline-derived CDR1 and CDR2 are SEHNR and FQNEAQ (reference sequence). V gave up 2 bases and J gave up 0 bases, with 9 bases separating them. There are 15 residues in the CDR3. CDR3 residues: CASSLSGSSTDTQYF. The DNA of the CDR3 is TGTGCCAGCAGCTTATCGGGATCGAGCACAGATACGCAGTATTTT.

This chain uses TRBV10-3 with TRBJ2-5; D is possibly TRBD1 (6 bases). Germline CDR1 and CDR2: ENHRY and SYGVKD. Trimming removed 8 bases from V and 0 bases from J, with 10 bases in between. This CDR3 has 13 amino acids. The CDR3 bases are TGTGCCATCGGGACAACGTACCAAGAGACCCAGTACTTC. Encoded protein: CAIGTTYQETQYF.

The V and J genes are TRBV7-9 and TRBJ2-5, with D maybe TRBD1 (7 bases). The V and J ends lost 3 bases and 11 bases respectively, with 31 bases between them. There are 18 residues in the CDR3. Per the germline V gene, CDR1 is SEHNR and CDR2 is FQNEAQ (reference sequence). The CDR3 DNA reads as TGTGCCAGCAGCTTCTTTGCGGGGACAGTCGGGAAGTTCGATGAGCAGTACTTC. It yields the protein CASSFFAGTVGKFDEQYF.

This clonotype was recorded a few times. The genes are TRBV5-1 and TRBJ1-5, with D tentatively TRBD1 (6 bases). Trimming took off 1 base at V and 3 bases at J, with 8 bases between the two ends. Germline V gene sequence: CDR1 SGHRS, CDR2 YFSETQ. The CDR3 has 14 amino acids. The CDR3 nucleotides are TGCGCCAGCAGCTTGTCAGGGGTCAATCAGCCCCAGCATTTT. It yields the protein CASSLSGVNQPQHF.

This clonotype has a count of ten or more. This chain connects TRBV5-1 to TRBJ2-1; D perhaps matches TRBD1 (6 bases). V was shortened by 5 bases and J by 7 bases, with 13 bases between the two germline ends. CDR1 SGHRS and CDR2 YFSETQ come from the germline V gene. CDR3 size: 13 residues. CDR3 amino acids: CASSQAQGNEQFF. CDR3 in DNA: TGCGCCAGCAGTCAAGCACAGGGTAATGAGCAGTTCTTC.

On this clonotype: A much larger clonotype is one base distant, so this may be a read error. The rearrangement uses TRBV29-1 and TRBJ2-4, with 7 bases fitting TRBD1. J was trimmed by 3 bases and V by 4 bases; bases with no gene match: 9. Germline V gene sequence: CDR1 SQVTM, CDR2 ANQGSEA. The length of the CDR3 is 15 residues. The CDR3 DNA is TGCAGCGTTGTACTCGTTGGGACAGACAAAAACATTCAGTACTTC. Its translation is CSVVLVGTDKNIQYF.

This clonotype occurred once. CDR3 region: CASSRVPSPTGELFF. The CDR3 DNA is TGCGCCAGCAGCCGAGTGCCATCCCCCACCGGGGAGCTGTTTTTT. This chain connects TRBV4-3 to TRBJ2-2; D unclear. The CDR3 is made up of 15 amino acids. V shed 4 bases and J shed 4 bases, with 13 bases lying between them. Germline CDR1 LGHNA, CDR2 YSLEER.

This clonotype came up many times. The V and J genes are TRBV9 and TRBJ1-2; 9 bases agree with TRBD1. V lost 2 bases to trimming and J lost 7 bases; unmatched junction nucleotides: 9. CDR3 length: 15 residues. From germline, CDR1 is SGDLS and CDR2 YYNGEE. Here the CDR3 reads CASSVAGTGLGGYTF. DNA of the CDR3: TGTGCCAGCAGCGTGGCCGGGACAGGGCTCGGTGGCTACACCTTC.

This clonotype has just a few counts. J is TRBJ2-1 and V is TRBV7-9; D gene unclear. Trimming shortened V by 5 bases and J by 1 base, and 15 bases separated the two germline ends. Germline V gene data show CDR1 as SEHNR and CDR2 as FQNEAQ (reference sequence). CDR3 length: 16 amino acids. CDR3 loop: CASSPGWDVSYNEQFF. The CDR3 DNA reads TGTGCCAGCAGCCCTGGGTGGGATGTGTCCTACAATGAGCAGTTCTTC.

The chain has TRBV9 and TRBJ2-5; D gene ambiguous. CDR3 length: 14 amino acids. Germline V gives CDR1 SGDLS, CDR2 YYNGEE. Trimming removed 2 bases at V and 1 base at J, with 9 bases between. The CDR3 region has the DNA TGTGCCAGCAGCGTTGACGGATCCCAAGAGACCCAGTACTTC. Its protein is CASSVDGSQETQYF.

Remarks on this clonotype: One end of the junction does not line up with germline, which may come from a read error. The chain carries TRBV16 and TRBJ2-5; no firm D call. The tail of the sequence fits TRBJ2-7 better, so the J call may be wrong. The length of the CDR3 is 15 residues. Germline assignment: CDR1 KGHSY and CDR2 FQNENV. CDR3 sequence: CAGSQRQVSPYEQYF. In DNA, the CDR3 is TGTGCCGGCAGCCAACGACAAGTATCTCCCTACGAGCAGTACTTC.